This entry concerns a single T cell receptor beta chain. With 60 Vbeta and 13 Jbeta primers, the PCR was carried out. The protocol was immunoSEQ multiplex PCR, while the TCRdb copy is restricted to in-frame clones and leaves out a portion. With 150,000 to 200,000 clones in the sample, the ten largest clones hold around 0.79%. The CDR3 is 14 residues long. The germline V gene has CDR1 LNHDA and CDR2 SQIVND (reference sequence). V lost 6 bases to trimming and J lost 5 bases; unmatched junction nucleotides: 10. Unrecorded immune exposure was likely among donors, who were nominally healthy when sampled. This entry belongs to a study of cytomegalovirus exposure and HLA in healthy donors.

Sequenced material: PBMCs. The clonotype was recovered from a woman younger than 35 in good health and CMV-seropositive. This chain uses TRBV19 with TRBJ2-7; 7 bases are shared with TRBD2. The CDR3 coding sequence is TGTGCCAGTAGGGGGAGGGCCTACCTTCACGAGCAGTACTTC. Amino acids: CASRGRAYLHEQYF.